These 20 T cell receptor beta chains originate from one sample sequenced in a study of vaccination and CD4 T cells after COVID-19. The Oncomine TCR Beta short-read assay was what sequenced the DNA obtained from cultured CD4+ T cells. MiXCR, applied by TCRdb to the PCR reads, yields one record per CDR3 protein. This table has around 4,800 distinct CDR3 sequences, about 19% appearing once. These receptors have no known antigen. Treatment defined: roughly nine-day PBMC culture with coronavirus spike peptide pools or control peptides (ViraFEST assay). Input material: CD4+ T cells from blood, cultured in vitro. Every receptor here comes from a human donor who had recovered from COVID-19.

By share, this clonotype counts as large (0.1 to 1%). The chain employs TRBV20-1 and TRBJ2-3; the match to TRBD1 covers 8 bases. The CDR3 has 15 residues. J was trimmed by 0 bases and V by 4 bases; bases with no gene match: 6. The germline V gene encodes CDR1 DFQATT and CDR2 SNEGSKA (reference sequence). The CDR3 nucleotides read TGCAGTGCTATGTCCGGGACAGGCAGCACAGATACGCAGTATTTT. It yields the protein CSAMSGTGSTDTQYF.

This clonotype has more than one count but fewer than ten. CDR3 in amino acids: CASRLSATRGRMFYGYTF. Here the CDR3 DNA reads TGTGCAAGTCGCTTAAGCGCGACAAGGGGGCGGATGTTCTATGGCTACACCTTC. This chain uses TRBV12-2 with TRBJ1-2; TRBD1, the table's D call, lacks a check against the DNA. TRBV12-2 is assigned pseudogene status. CDR3 size: 18 residues.

This clonotype was found a few times. The chain couples TRBV12-3 or TRBV12-4 to TRBJ2-5; unclear D gene. The CDR3 loop spans 13 amino acids. V lost 3 bases to trimming and J lost 7 bases, with 12 bases between them. In DNA, the CDR3 is TGTGCCAGCAGTTTGACCCTAGGTGGGACCCAGTACTTC. This encodes CASSLTLGGTQYF.

This chain links TRBV25-1 with TRBJ2-7; D call uncertain. V was shortened by 6 bases and J by 1 base, with 10 bases between the two germline ends. The CDR3 runs to 13 residues. The germline gives CDR1 MGHDK, CDR2 SYGVNS. The chain's CDR3 is CASRAPGSYEQYF. CDR3 DNA: TGTGCCAGCAGGGCCCCAGGTTCCTACGAGCAGTACTTC.

In this sample, this clonotype turned up a few times. CDR3 in amino acids: CASGGGAAPDTEAFF. The CDR3 region has the DNA TGTGCCAGCGGAGGCGGGGCAGCGCCGGACACTGAAGCTTTCTTT. The gene calls are TRBV6-1 and TRBJ1-1; the D gene is possibly TRBD1 (5 bases). CDR3 size: 15 residues. With 8 bases removed from V and 3 bases from J, the gap between germline ends came to 19 bases. Germline lookup yields CDR1 MNHNS and CDR2 SASEGT.

The rearrangement uses TRBV29-1 and TRBJ1-2, with 7 bases matching TRBD1. The CDR3 has 14 amino acids. Per the germline V gene, CDR1 is SQVTM and CDR2 is ANQGSEA. J lost 3 bases, V lost 4 bases, and 8 bases had no gene match. CDR3 bases: TGCAGCGTTGGGGGGGACAGCCAACACTATGGCTACACCTTC. Protein: CSVGGDSQHYGYTF.

The V gene is TRBV5-1, the J gene TRBJ2-6, with D perhaps given as TRBD1 or TRBD2 (5 bases each). The CDR3 contains 16 residues. The germline CDR1 and CDR2 sequences are SGHRS and YFSETQ. The V end lost 0 bases, the J end lost 0 bases, and 7 bases lay between the germline ends. The chain's CDR3 is CASSLGGNSGANVLTF. CDR3 nucleotides: TGCGCCAGCAGCTTGGGGGGGAACTCTGGGGCCAACGTCCTGACTTTC.

This clonotype has just a few counts. This sequence joins TRBV30 and TRBJ1-1, with 10 positions matching TRBD1. CDR3 size: 18 residues. Germline V gives CDR1 GTSNPN, CDR2 SVGIG (reference sequence). Trimming removed 0 bases from V and 1 base from J; junction bases left unmatched: 11. CDR3 residues: CAWSVTWKTGGANTEAFF. As DNA, the CDR3 is TGTGCCTGGAGTGTAACGTGGAAGACAGGGGGCGCGAACACTGAAGCTTTCTTT.

By sample share, this clonotype is medium-sized (0.01 to 0.1%). V is TRBV7-9 and J is TRBJ2-1; possibly TRBD2 for D (6 bases). This CDR3 region has 16 residues. V lost 1 base, J lost 0 bases, and 10 bases lay in between. The germline V gene encodes CDR1 SEHNR and CDR2 FQNEAQ (reference sequence). The CDR3 nucleotides read TGTGCCAGCAGCTTAGGGGCGGGGAACTCCTACAATGAGCAGTTCTTC. Protein: CASSLGAGNSYNEQFF.

The chain joins TRBV11-3 to TRBJ1-1; 9 nucleotides agree with TRBD1. The germline gives CDR1 SGHNT, CDR2 YENEEA. The V gene end was trimmed by 3 bases and the J gene end by 1 base; junction bases not matched to a gene: 0. The CDR3 covers 14 residues. CDR3 in amino acids: CASSLGQGNTEAFF. As DNA, the CDR3 is TGTGCCAGCAGCTTGGGACAGGGGAACACTGAAGCTTTCTTT.

The rearrangement joins TRBV20-1 to TRBJ1-2; 8 bases are a match to TRBD1. Germline assignment: CDR1 DFQATT and CDR2 SNEGSKA (reference sequence). J lost 5 bases, V lost 6 bases, and 5 bases had no gene match. The CDR3 runs to 12 residues. The CDR3 reads CSASGGYYGYTF. For the CDR3, the DNA is TGCAGTGCCTCAGGGGGCTATTATGGCTACACCTTC.

The rearrangement joins TRBV9 to TRBJ2-1, with 7 positions matching TRBD1. Germline CDR1 and CDR2: SGDLS and YYNGEE. V lost 0 bases and J lost 5; bases outside the gene matches: 5. CDR3 length: 15 amino acids. In nucleotides, the CDR3 is TGTGCCAGCAGCGTAGCCGGGACAGCGAACAATGAGCAGTTCTTC. This gives the protein CASSVAGTANNEQFF. The whole variable domain, remainder taken from reference TRBV9 and TRBJ2-1, is DSGVTQTPKHLITATGQRVTLRCSPRSGDLSVYWYQQSLDQGLQFLIQYYNGEERAKGNILERFSAQQFPDLHSELNLSSLELGDSALYFCASSVAGTANNEQFFGPGTRLTVL.

V usage is TRBV12-3 or TRBV12-4 and J usage is TRBJ1-1; a possible D gene is TRBD1 (5 bases). Trimming pared 6 bases from V and 0 bases from J, leaving 17 bases between. The CDR3 spans 16 residues. CDR3 region: CASRSSAGAMNTEAFF. The CDR3 DNA sequence: TGTGCCAGCAGGTCCTCGGCCGGGGCAATGAACACTGAAGCTTTCTTT.

This clonotype is large (0.1 to 1%) by share. This sequence joins TRBV19 and TRBJ1-1; D remains unclear. CDR3 length equals 12 residues. Germline values: CDR1 LNHDA, CDR2 SQIVND (reference sequence). The ends were cut back, 6 bases at V and 2 bases at J, with 7 bases in the middle. As DNA, the CDR3 is TGTGCCAGTAGGTATGCAAACACTGAAGCTTTCTTT. It translates to CASRYANTEAFF.

This clonotype was found a few times. The genes are TRBV7-9 and TRBJ1-2; D is unclear. This CDR3 contains 15 residues. V was pared by 2 bases and J by 5 bases, with 15 bases between. Germline V gene data show CDR1 as SEHNR and CDR2 as FQNEAQ (reference sequence). The DNA of the CDR3 is TGTGCCAGCAGCTTATCGAATAGTGGACCTTATGGCTACACCTTC. This codes for CASSLSNSGPYGYTF.

The J gene is TRBJ1-5, the V gene TRBV18; D gene ambiguous. The CDR3 contains 13 residues. Trimming removed 4 bases from V and 0 bases from J, with 4 bases in between. Germline V gene sequence: CDR1 KGHSH, CDR2 LQKENI. CDR3 in DNA: TGTGCCAGCTCACTCTATAGCAATCAGCCCCAGCATTTT. Its protein is CASSLYSNQPQHF.

The chain employs TRBV27 and TRBJ2-7, with 7 nucleotides matching TRBD1. The CDR3 has 14 amino acids. From germline, CDR1 is MNHEY and CDR2 SMNVEV (reference sequence). Losses at the gene ends were 6 bases for V and 0 bases for J; bases not matched to a gene: 5. The CDR3 DNA is TGTGCCAGCAGCCAACAGGGGAGCTCCTACGAGCAGTACTTC. It codes for CASSQQGSSYEQYF.

The rearrangement uses TRBV11-2 and TRBJ2-7; either TRBD1 or TRBD2 may supply D (5 bases each). V was cut by 5 bases and J by 7 bases, with 12 bases left in between. The CDR3 extends over 12 amino acids. Germline-derived CDR1 and CDR2 are SGHAT and FQNNGV. In DNA, the CDR3 is TGTGCCAGCAGCCGCGAGGGGTATGAGCAGTACTTC. It specifies CASSREGYEQYF.

This clonotype was seen a single time. A read error may explain this, as a much larger clone is one base away. The chain combines TRBV7-9 with TRBJ2-2; no clear D. V lost 1 base to trimming and J lost 6 bases, with 6 bases between them. The CDR3 spans 13 residues. CDR1 is SEHNR, CDR2 FQNEAQ, per germline (reference sequence). In DNA form, the CDR3 reads TGTGCCAGCAGCTTAGGTCACGCCGGGGAGCTGTTTTTT. This sequence encodes CASSLGHAGELFF.

A few counts support this clonotype. This sequence joins TRBV4-1 and TRBJ1-2; D not resolved. This CDR3 has 15 amino acids. Between the trimmed V and J ends, which lost 1 base and 0 bases, there was a span of 9 bases. Germline V gives CDR1 MGHRA, CDR2 YSYEKL. CDR3 sequence reads: CASSQALPANYGYTF. CDR3 nucleotides: TGCGCCAGCAGCCAAGCCCTCCCAGCTAACTATGGCTACACCTTC.